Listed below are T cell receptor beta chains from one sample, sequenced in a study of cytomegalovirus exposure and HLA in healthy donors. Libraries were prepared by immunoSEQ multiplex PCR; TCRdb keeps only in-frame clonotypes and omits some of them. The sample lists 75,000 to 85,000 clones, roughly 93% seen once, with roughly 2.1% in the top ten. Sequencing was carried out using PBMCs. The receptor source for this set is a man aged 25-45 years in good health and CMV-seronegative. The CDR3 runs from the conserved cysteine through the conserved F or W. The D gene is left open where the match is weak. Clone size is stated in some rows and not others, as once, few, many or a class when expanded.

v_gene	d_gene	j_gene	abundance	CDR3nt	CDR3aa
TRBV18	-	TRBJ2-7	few	TGTGCCAGCTCACACTTAGACGCGGAGGGCGAGCAGTACTTC	CASSHLDAEGEQYF
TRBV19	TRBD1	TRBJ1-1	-	TGTGCCAGTAAAGTCGCAGGGGGCGACGGCACTGAAGCTTTCTTT	CASKVAGGDGTEAFF
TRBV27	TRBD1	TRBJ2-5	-	TGTGCCAGCAGTTTATCCAGGGGGCGCCGAGAGACCCAGTACTTC	CASSLSRGRRETQYF
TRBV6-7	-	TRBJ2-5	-	TGTGCCAGCAGTTCGACATTGCCCCTAACCCAGTACTTC	CASSSTLPLTQYF
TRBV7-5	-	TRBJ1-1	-	TGTGCCAGAAGCCCCCCCAGAAGGATGGAACCGGGACACCCCGAGAACACTGAAGCTTTCTTT	CARSPPRRMEPGHPENTEAFF
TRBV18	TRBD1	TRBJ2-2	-	TGTGCCAGCTCACCAGGACAGGGGCCTTGGACCGGGGAGCTGTTTTTT	CASSPGQGPWTGELFF
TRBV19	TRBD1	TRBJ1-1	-	TGTGCCAGTAGCGACGACAGGGGAGGTACTGAAGCTTTCTTT	CASSDDRGGTEAFF
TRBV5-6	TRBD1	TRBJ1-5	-	TGTGCCAGCAGCATGACAGGGATTCCTAATCAGCCCCAGCATTTT	CASSMTGIPNQPQHF
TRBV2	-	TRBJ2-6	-	TGTGCCAGCAGTGCCGGTCCTGGGGCCAACGTCCTGACTTTC	CASSAGPGANVLTF
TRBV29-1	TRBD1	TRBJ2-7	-	TGCAGCGTTGAGCATGGGACAGGCTACGAGCAGTACTTC	CSVEHGTGYEQYF
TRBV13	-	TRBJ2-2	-	TGTGCCAGCAGCCCCCCCTCCGGGACACGGACGATTCGCACCGGGGAGCTGTTTTTT	CASSPPSGTRTIRTGELFF
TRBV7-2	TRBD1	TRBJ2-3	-	TGTGCCAGCAACTTGTGGGACAGGACAGATACGCAGTATTTT	CASNLWDRTDTQYF
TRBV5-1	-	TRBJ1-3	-	TGCGCCAGCAGCTTGGCCAGCTCTGGAAACACCATATATTTT	CASSLASSGNTIYF
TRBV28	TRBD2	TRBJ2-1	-	TGTGCCAGCAGTTTATGGTCTAGCGGGGGAGGTGAGCAGTTCTTC	CASSLWSSGGGEQFF
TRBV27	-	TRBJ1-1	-	TGTGCCAGCAGTGATACGCTGGGACATTTGAACCTCGAGGTGGCTTTCTTT	CASSDTLGHLNLEVAFF
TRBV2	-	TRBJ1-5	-	TGTGCCAGCAGTCCAGGGGTGGGTTCGCCCAATCAGCCCCAGCATTTT	CASSPGVGSPNQPQHF
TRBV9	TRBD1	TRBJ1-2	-	TGTGCCAGCAGCGTGGCGGACAGGGTTGGGTCGGGCTACACCTTC	CASSVADRVGSGYTF
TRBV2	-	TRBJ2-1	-	TGTGCAAACGACAGGGACTTTAGCAATGAGCAGTTCTTC	CANDRDFSNEQFF
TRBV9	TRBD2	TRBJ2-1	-	TGTGCCAGCAGCGTAGGGGGAACTAGCGGGGCCACCTTATACAATGAGCAGTTCTTC	CASSVGGTSGATLYNEQFF
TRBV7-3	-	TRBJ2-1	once	TGTGCCAGCAGCTTAACGCGGGCACTAGCCGGTTCCTACAATGAGCAGTTCTTC	CASSLTRALAGSYNEQFF
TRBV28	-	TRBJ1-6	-	TGTGCCAGCAGTTTAGGGGGCAGGCGAAATTCACCCCTCCACTTT	CASSLGGRRNSPLHF
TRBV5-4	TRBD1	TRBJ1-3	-	TGTGCCAGCAGCGTGACAGGGAGCTCTGGAAACACCATATATTTT	CASSVTGSSGNTIYF
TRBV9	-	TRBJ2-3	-	TGTGCCAGCAGCGAATCCGGGAGCCGCACAGATACGCAGTATTTT	CASSESGSRTDTQYF
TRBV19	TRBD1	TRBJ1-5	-	TGTGCCAGTAGCTGGGACAGGTTCGGGGATCAGCCCCAGCATTTT	CASSWDRFGDQPQHF
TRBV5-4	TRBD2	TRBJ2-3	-	TGTGCCAGCAGACTGGGGCAGCGGGAGACAGATACGCAGTATTTT	CASRLGQRETDTQYF
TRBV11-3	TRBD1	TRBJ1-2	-	TGTGCCAGCAGCTTAGCAGGACAGGGGGCCCTGAATAACTATGGCTACACCTTC	CASSLAGQGALNNYGYTF
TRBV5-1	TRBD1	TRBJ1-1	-	TGCGCCAGCAGCATACCGACAGGGGGCACTGAAGCTTTCTTT	CASSIPTGGTEAFF
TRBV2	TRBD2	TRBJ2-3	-	TGTGCCAGCAGTGAAGCGCTTCGGGGGGACCCCAGCACAGATACGCAGTATTTT	CASSEALRGDPSTDTQYF
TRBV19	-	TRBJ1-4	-	TGTGCCAGTAGTATAAGGACATTGGATGAAAAACTGTTTTTT	CASSIRTLDEKLFF
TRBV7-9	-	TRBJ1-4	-	TGTGCCAGCAGCTCACAAGTACAAACTAATGAAAAACTGTTTTTT	CASSSQVQTNEKLFF
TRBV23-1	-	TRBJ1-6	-	TGCGCCAGCAGTTCGGGAGGGGCAGACATTTCACCCCTCCACTTT	CASSSGGADISPLHF
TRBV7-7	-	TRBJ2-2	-	TGTGCTAGCAGCTTAGCGTCGGGAACAAACACCGGGGAGCTGTTTTTT	CASSLASGTNTGELFF
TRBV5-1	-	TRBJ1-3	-	TGCGCCAGCAGCTTACTCTCTGGAAACACCATATATTTT	CASSLLSGNTIYF
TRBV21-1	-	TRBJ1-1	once	TGTGCCAGCAGCAAACCAGTCACGAGACAGGGATGGTCCACTGAAGCTTTCTTT	CASSKPVTRQGWSTEAFF
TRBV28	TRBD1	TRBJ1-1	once	TGTGCCAGCGCGGACAGGGAGACCACTGAAGCTTTCTTT	CASADRETTEAFF
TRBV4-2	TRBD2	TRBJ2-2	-	TGTGCCAGCAGCCAAGAGCGAGCGGGGGGGGCCGGGGAGCTGTTTTTT	CASSQERAGGAGELFF
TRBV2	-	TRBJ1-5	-	TGTGCCAGCAAGTCGAGTAGCAATCAGCCCCAGCATTTT	CASKSSSNQPQHF
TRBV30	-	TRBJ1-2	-	-	CAWTSGQGGGYTF
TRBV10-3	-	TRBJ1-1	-	TGTGCCATCAGTGAGTCTAGGGGGAAGAACACTGAAGCTTTCTTT	CAISESRGKNTEAFF
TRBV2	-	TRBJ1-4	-	TGTGCCAGTAAGGGGGAGGGATACGGGGGCGAAAAACTGTTTTTT	CASKGEGYGGEKLFF
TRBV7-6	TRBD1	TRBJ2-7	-	TGTGCCAGCAGCTTAGCAGACAGGGATCTGTACGAGCAGTACTTC	CASSLADRDLYEQYF
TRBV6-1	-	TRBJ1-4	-	TGTGCCAGCAGGCAGGGGCGGTCGATTGAAAAACTGTTTTTT	CASRQGRSIEKLFF
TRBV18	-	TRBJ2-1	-	TGTGCCAGCTCACCCCCCCGACAGAGCTCCTACAATGAGCAGTTCTTC	CASSPPRQSSYNEQFF
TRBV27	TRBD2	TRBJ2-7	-	TGTGCCAGCAGTTTAGAGGCTACTAGGACTAGCGGGCCTTTCTACGAGCAGTACTTC	CASSLEATRTSGPFYEQYF
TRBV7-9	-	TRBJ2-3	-	TGTGCCAGCAGCCATCAACTAGCCCGAGCCACAGATACGCAGTATTTT	CASSHQLARATDTQYF
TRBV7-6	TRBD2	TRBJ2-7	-	TGTGCCAGCAGCGGATGGCCGAGACTAGCGGGGGGGAGCTCCTACGAGCAGTACTTC	CASSGWPRLAGGSSYEQYF
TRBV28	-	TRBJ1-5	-	TGTGCCAGCAGTTTTGCCTTGGGGGGGCTATTGGATCAGCCCCAGCATTTT	CASSFALGGLLDQPQHF
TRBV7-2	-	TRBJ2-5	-	TGTGCCAGCAGCTTAGGCCTTACAGAGAACCAGTACTTC	CASSLGLTENQYF
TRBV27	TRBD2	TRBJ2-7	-	TGTGCCACCCCCCGCCGGAGCGGGGAACGCTACGAGCAGTACTTC	CATPRRSGERYEQYF